These T cell receptor beta chains were read from a single sample in a study of regulatory T cells in long-lasting Graves disease. TCRdb recomputed calls from the multiplex PCR reads with MiXCR, one row per CDR3 protein. The table lists approximately 360,000 distinct CDR3 sequences, roughly 12% of them singletons, with approximately 20% in the top ten. These same data were also listed under a study on T cells in Graves' hyperthyroidism and ophthalmopathy.

Sequencing used peripheral blood mononuclear cells (PBMCs), obtained at new diagnosis, from a patient treated with antithyroid drugs. The receptors derive from a woman younger than 30 with Graves disease. Both conserved end residues are trimmed from each CDR3.

j_gene: TRBJ1-1; v_gene: TRBV6-1; CDR3aa: ASRTGPTAEAF
j_gene: TRBJ2-5; v_gene: TRBV7-2; CDR3aa: ASSLVPERQTQY
j_gene: TRBJ1-1; v_gene: TRBV18; CDR3aa: ASSPTGQRAF
j_gene: TRBJ2-4; v_gene: TRBV6-1; CDR3aa: ASSPSGGENIQY
j_gene: TRBJ1-1; v_gene: TRBV29-1; CDR3aa: SAAGRGALGGAF
j_gene: TRBJ1-2; v_gene: TRBV20-1; CDR3aa: SARSLTGIYGYT
j_gene: TRBJ1-5; v_gene: TRBV19; CDR3aa: ASRLGAASNQPQH
j_gene: TRBJ1-1; v_gene: TRBV20-1; CDR3aa: SAREGGNTEAF
j_gene: TRBJ2-7; v_gene: TRBV30; CDR3aa: AWSGGRPYEQY
j_gene: TRBJ2-1; v_gene: TRBV7-2; CDR3aa: ASSLRPAHEQF
j_gene: TRBJ2-7; v_gene: TRBV4-1; CDR3aa: ASSPSGSLSEQY
j_gene: TRBJ2-7; v_gene: TRBV7-9; CDR3aa: ASSSSATSGRNYEQY
j_gene: TRBJ2-1; v_gene: TRBV10-3; CDR3aa: AISEQSGRNNEQF
j_gene: TRBJ1-5; v_gene: TRBV2; CDR3aa: ASSHMTGRRNQPQH
j_gene: TRBJ1-2; v_gene: TRBV29-1; CDR3aa: SVDRGRNGYT
j_gene: TRBJ2-3; v_gene: TRBV7-3; CDR3aa: ASSLIPSGGPAGAQY
j_gene: TRBJ2-1; v_gene: TRBV5-1; CDR3aa: ASSLAGGSSYNEQF